This entry lists 9 T cell receptor beta chains sequenced from one sample in a study of shared clonotypes between healthy human individuals. The table came from immunoSEQ multiplex PCR; TCRdb's copy has only in-frame clones and leaves some out. Seen here are some 2,400,000 clones, 95% observed once, and the top ten hold approximately 0.13%. The source material was naive CD4+ T cells sorted from blood. Subset described: CD45RA+ positively selected. These receptors were collected from a man younger than 35 in good health.

V usage is TRBV18 and J usage is TRBJ2-7, with a weak D call TRBD2 (7 bases). V lost 1 base and J 5 bases, leaving 18 bases between the germline ends. The CDR3 has 16 amino acids. Germline V gives CDR1 KGHSH, CDR2 LQKENI. CDR3 sequence: CASSPQGAGAIHEQYF. Here the CDR3 DNA reads TGTGCCAGCTCACCACAGGGCGCGGGGGCGATCCACGAGCAGTACTTC.

V usage is TRBV2 and J usage is TRBJ2-2; the D is unclear. Germline-derived CDR1 and CDR2 are SNHLY and FYNNEI. The CDR3 totals 13 residues. V was clipped by 0 bases and J by 6 bases, with 5 bases between them. The CDR3 nucleotides read TGTGCCAGCAGTGAAGCGAGAGCCGGGGAGCTGTTTTTT. Protein: CASSEARAGELFF.

Concerning this clone: The sample carries other DNA sequences with the same CDR3. V is TRBV5-1 and J is TRBJ2-7, with 7 nucleotides matching TRBD1. V lost 0 bases to trimming and J lost 0 bases; unmatched junction nucleotides: 6. The germline V gene has CDR1 SGHRS and CDR2 YFSETQ. The CDR3 consists of 16 residues. The CDR3 bases are TGCGCCAGCAGCTTGGCGGACAGGTTCTACTCCTACGAGCAGTACTTC. Translation gives CASSLADRFYSYEQYF.

This clone appeared once. The same CDR3 can be traced to other DNA sequences in this sample. V gene TRBV18 combines with J gene TRBJ2-2, with D perhaps TRBD1 (5 bases). Germline V gene sequence: CDR1 KGHSH, CDR2 LQKENI. Trimming shortened V by 3 bases and J by 2 bases, and 7 bases separated the two germline ends. The CDR3 contains 14 residues. The CDR3 nucleotides read TGTGCCAGCTCACCGGACACCAACACCGGGGAGCTGTTTTTT. Its translation is CASSPDTNTGELFF.

This chain links TRBV5-8 with TRBJ1-4; 8 bases are a match to TRBD1. The J segment lost 8 bases and the V segment lost 4 bases, leaving 7 bases of the junction unmatched. This CDR3 is built from 14 residues. Germline V lookup: CDR1 SGHTS, CDR2 YDEGEE. The CDR3 loop is CASSIRGQEEKLFF. Here the CDR3 DNA reads TGTGCCAGCAGCATCAGGGGGCAGGAAGAAAAACTGTTTTTT.

This clone was seen a handful of times. The chain has TRBV27 and TRBJ1-2; 7 nucleotides align to TRBD1. Germline CDR1 MNHEY, CDR2 SMNVEV (reference sequence). This CDR3 is built from 13 residues. V lost 5 bases and J lost 6; bases outside the gene matches: 6. CDR3 protein: CASSNRGVDGYTF. The CDR3 DNA reads as TGTGCCAGCAGTAACAGGGGAGTGGATGGCTACACCTTC.

With regard to this clone: One junction end does not reproduce the germline sequence, and a read error may be involved. The chain employs TRBV4-1 and TRBJ2-3; either TRBD1 or TRBD2 may fit D (6 bases each). The V gene's germline CDR1 is MGHRA and CDR2 YSYEKL. The CDR3 contains 14 residues. CDR3 DNA sequence: TGCGCCAGCAGCCAAGCCGGGGGCACCGATACGCAGTATTTT. Translation gives CASSQAGGTDTQYF.

The J gene is TRBJ2-3, the V gene TRBV9; a possible D gene is TRBD1 (6 bases). CDR3 length: 15 amino acids. The germline CDR1 and CDR2 sequences are SGDLS and YYNGEE. V was pared by 5 bases and J by 3 bases, with 16 bases between. For the CDR3, the DNA is TGTGCCAGCAGGGTACAGGGTCCCTTTACAGATACGCAGTATTTT. Translating gives CASRVQGPFTDTQYF.

The chain employs TRBV10-1 and TRBJ2-3; unclear D gene. The CDR3 length is 13 residues. Trimming removed 2 bases at V and 8 bases at J, with 11 bases between. Germline CDR1 is WNHNN and CDR2 is SYGVQD (reference sequence). CDR3 sequence reads: CASSEALVSTQYF. The CDR3 DNA follows: TGCGCCAGCAGTGAGGCCCTAGTATCTACGCAGTATTTT.